A few counts support the clone carrying this T cell receptor beta chain. Its antigen is unidentified. These data are taken from a study of spatial heterogeneity in lung cancer. Overall study findings and caveats: Within tumors, counts of expanded alpha and beta TCRs tracked tumor mutation counts.

Time point given: sample taken at primary tumor resection. Tumor, nontumor lung or frozen PBMC supplied whole RNA that was sequenced unsorted. Individual TCR cDNA molecules each bore their own unique molecular identifier. TCRdb redid the calling of the 5' RACE reads with MiXCR, one entry per CDR3 protein. The sample includes 12,000 or so distinct CDR3 sequences, roughly 5.5% of them seen just once. The length of the CDR3 is 14 residues. V was cut by 5 bases and J by 3 bases, with 11 bases left in between. Germline V gene data show CDR1 as SGHTA and CDR2 as FQGNSA. The clonotype comes from a male donor with early-stage non-small cell lung cancer. The rearrangement joins TRBV7-2 to TRBJ2-1; weak D call: TRBD1 (6 bases). This specimen was lung tumor tissue, taken at surgery. The CDR3 DNA reads as TGTGCCAGCAGCCCCGCCAGGGGCTACAATGAGCAGTTCTTC. It codes for CASSPARGYNEQFF. Looking up the rest from reference TRBV7-2 and TRBJ2-1 gives the full variable domain: GAGVSQSPSNKVTEKGKDVELRCDPISGHTALYWYRQSLGQGLEFLIYFQGNSAPDKSGLPSDRFSAERTGGSVSTLTIQRTQQEDSAVYLCASSPARGYNEQFFGPGTRLTVL.